Sequencing of this T cell receptor (beta chain) was carried out in a study of T cells in Graves' hyperthyroidism and ophthalmopathy. Turning to the study itself: Specimen type is peripheral blood, collected at initial diagnosis prior to any treatment. Study-wide points: Blood also contained most expanded thyroid clonotypes above 0.001. With a median lead of around 6.7 months before onset, the model predicted ophthalmopathy.

In patients aged 18 to 65, hyperthyroidism was newly diagnosed, with duration under 2 months. From RNA transcripts, TCR beta CDR3 regions were amplified. A first-round RT-PCR of the TCR CDR3 used the HTBI primer set. TCRdb itself ran the multiplex PCR reads through MiXCR, one entry per CDR3 protein. The profile shows fewer than 200,000 distinct CDR3 sequences, around 15% of them singletons. With respect to this clonotype: Antigen specificity is unknown.

The germline gives CDR1 LNHDA, CDR2 SQIVND (reference sequence). This CDR3 is 14 amino acids long. Deletions cut 5 bases from V and 3 bases from J, with 11 bases between. The sequenced sample consisted of blood. The source is a woman between 50 and 59 years old with Graves' hyperthyroidism. This chain joins TRBV19 and TRBJ2-1, with D perhaps being TRBD1 or TRBD2 (5 bases each). The chain's CDR3 is CASSPGTDYNEQFF. In nucleotides, the CDR3 is TGTGCCAGTAGTCCCGGGACGGACTACAATGAGCAGTTCTTC.